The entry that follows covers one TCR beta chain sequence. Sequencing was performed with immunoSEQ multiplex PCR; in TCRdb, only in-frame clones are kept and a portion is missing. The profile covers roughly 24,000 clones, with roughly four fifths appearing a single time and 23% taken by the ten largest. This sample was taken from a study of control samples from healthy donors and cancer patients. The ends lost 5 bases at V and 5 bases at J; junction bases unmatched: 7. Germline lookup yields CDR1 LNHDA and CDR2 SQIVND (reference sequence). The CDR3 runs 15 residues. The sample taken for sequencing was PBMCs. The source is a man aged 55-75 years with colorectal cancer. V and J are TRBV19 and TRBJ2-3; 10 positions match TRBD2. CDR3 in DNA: TGTGCCAGTAGTTACCTTAGCGGGGGGCGAGATACGCAGTATTTT. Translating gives CASSYLSGGRDTQYF. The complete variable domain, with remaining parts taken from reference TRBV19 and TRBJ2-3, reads DGGITQSPKYLFRKEGQNVTLSCEQNLNHDAMYWYRQDPGQGLRLIYYSQIVNDFQKGDIAEGYSVSREKKESFPLTVTSAQKNPTAFYLCASSYLSGGRDTQYFGPGTRLTVL.